This passage covers 21 T cell receptor beta chains from one sample sequenced in a study of beta chain features in type 1 diabetes (dated by TCRdb to 2017 to 2018). The library came from the immunoSEQ multiplex PCR assay. The entire isolated RNA was reverse transcribed using the High Capacity cDNA Reverse Transcription Kit, and thus expressed TCRB transcripts were sequenced. Sourced from immuneACCESS, this table was stored by TCRdb with only in-frame sequences that have V and J called. A share of the clones is absent; for the studies checked, an unresolved V gene accounts for under half, and the remainder has no known explanation. The sample includes some 150,000 clones, with roughly 10% observed a single time. Around 0.65% of the sample comes from the top ten. Sequencing was carried out using central memory CD4+ T cells from blood. Receptor source: a woman between 40 and 55 years old in good health.

Ten or more counts support this clone. V and J are TRBV7-2 and TRBJ2-6; D remains unclear. Between the trimmed V and J ends, which lost 1 base and 2 bases, there was a span of 6 bases. The CDR3 spans 15 residues. Germline values: CDR1 SGHTA, CDR2 FQGNSA. CDR3 DNA sequence: TGTGCCAGCAGCTTAGGACTGGCTGGGGCCAACGTCCTGACTTTC. Translating gives CASSLGLAGANVLTF. The variable domain in full, with the rest retrieved from reference TRBV7-2 and TRBJ2-6, is GAGVSQSPSNKVTEKGKDVELRCDPISGHTALYWYRQSLGQGLEFLIYFQGNSAPDKSGLPSDRFSAERTGGSVSTLTIQRTQQEDSAVYLCASSLGLAGANVLTFGAGSRLTVL.

The V gene is TRBV14, the J gene TRBJ2-1; 8 nucleotides line up with TRBD1. From germline, CDR1 is SGHDN and CDR2 FVKESK. This CDR3 spans 15 amino acids. With 0 bases clipped from V and 4 bases from J, the junction kept 2 bases outside the gene matches. The CDR3 nucleotides are TGTGCCAGCAGCCAAGACAGGGGGCGGTACAATGAGCAGTTCTTC. It specifies CASSQDRGRYNEQFF.

The chain carries TRBV9 and TRBJ2-6; D unclear. There are 16 residues in the CDR3. Germline assignment: CDR1 SGDLS and CDR2 YYNGEE. Trimming took off 0 bases at V and 2 bases at J, with 9 bases between the two ends. The CDR3 nucleotides are TGTGCCAGCAGCGTAGGAGGTGCTGCTGGGGCCAACGTCCTGACTTTC. Its translation: CASSVGGAAGANVLTF. The variable domain in full, completed from reference TRBV9 and TRBJ2-6, reads DSGVTQTPKHLITATGQRVTLRCSPRSGDLSVYWYQQSLDQGLQFLIQYYNGEERAKGNILERFSAQQFPDLHSELNLSSLELGDSALYFCASSVGGAAGANVLTFGAGSRLTVL.

The chain employs TRBV9 and TRBJ2-5; TRBD1 agrees at 9 bases. The germline gives CDR1 SGDLS, CDR2 YYNGEE. J was trimmed by 1 base and V by 6 bases; bases with no gene match: 7. The CDR3 length is 15 residues. The CDR3 region has the DNA TGTGCCAGCACCATCGGGACAGGGCCCCAAGAGACCCAGTACTTC. The encoded protein is CASTIGTGPQETQYF.

The sample holds a few counts of this clone. The chain links TRBV14 to TRBJ1-2; perhaps TRBD1 as D (5 bases). CDR3 size: 14 residues. Trimming cost V 0 bases and J 5 bases, with 10 bases left between them. Germline V gene sequence: CDR1 SGHDN, CDR2 FVKESK. CDR3 DNA: TGTGCCAGCAGCCAAGACTTAGACAGATATGGCTACACCTTC. Protein sequence: CASSQDLDRYGYTF.

The chain employs TRBV19 and TRBJ1-2, with 7 bases identical to TRBD1. Germline V gene sequence: CDR1 LNHDA, CDR2 SQIVND (reference sequence). This CDR3 is built from 14 residues. The junction had 2 bases not matched to a gene; V was cut back by 4 bases and J by 0 bases. The CDR3 loop is CASSTGTANYGYTF. For the CDR3, the DNA is TGTGCCAGTAGTACCGGGACAGCTAACTATGGCTACACCTTC. Combining the CDR3 with reference TRBV19 and TRBJ1-2 gives the whole variable domain DGGITQSPKYLFRKEGQNVTLSCEQNLNHDAMYWYRQDPGQGLRLIYYSQIVNDFQKGDIAEGYSVSREKKESFPLTVTSAQKNPTAFYLCASSTGTANYGYTFGSGTRLTVV.

The CDR3: CASSQKQGLEAFF. CDR3 nucleotides: TGTGCCAGTAGTCAAAAACAGGGGCTTGAAGCTTTCTTT. J is TRBJ1-1 and V is TRBV19; TRBD1 matches at 7 bases. CDR3 length equals 13 residues. Germline CDR1 reads LNHDA; CDR2 reads SQIVND (reference sequence). V was clipped by 5 bases and J by 7 bases; unmatched bases: 7.

As for this clone: One junction end does not reproduce the germline sequence, and a read error may be involved. The genes are TRBV7-7 and TRBJ2-7; 9 nucleotides align to TRBD1. The germline gives CDR1 SSHAT, CDR2 FNYEAQ (reference sequence). The CDR3 is 15 amino acids. The CDR3, as DNA: TGTGCTAGCAGCTCCGGGACAGGGAATACCTACGAGCAGTACTTC. Its translation: CASSSGTGNTYEQYF.

This clone was observed at least ten times. The V and J genes are TRBV6-5 and TRBJ1-4; unclear D gene. The CDR3 covers 13 residues. CDR1 and CDR2 (germline): MNHEY, SVGAGI. Deletions cut 6 bases from V and 7 bases from J, with 12 bases between. The CDR3: CASRMTGGEKLFF. CDR3 nucleotides: TGTGCCAGCAGAATGACCGGAGGTGAAAAACTGTTTTTT.

This clone was seen only a few times. One end of the junction varies from germline; a read error may be responsible. The same CDR3 also results from other DNA sequences found in this sample. This chain connects TRBV6-5 to TRBJ2-6, with TRBD2 as a possible D gene (6 bases). The CDR3 is 16 amino acids. CDR1 is MNHEY and CDR2 is SVGAGI in the germline V gene. The CDR3 here is CASSYSAGYGANVLTF. The CDR3 region has the DNA TGCGCCAGCAGTTACTCTGCGGGGTATGGGGCCAACGTCCTGACTTTC.

The gene calls are TRBV6-1 and TRBJ2-7; D remains ambiguous. Per the germline V gene, CDR1 is MNHNS and CDR2 is SASEGT. Trimming removed 4 bases at V and 2 bases at J, with 12 bases between. CDR3 length: 14 residues. The CDR3 DNA reads TGTGCCAGCAGTGTGCTAGACCCTCCCTACGAGCAGTACTTC. It is translated as CASSVLDPPYEQYF.

This rearrangement joins TRBV18 to TRBJ2-7; D possibly corresponds to TRBD2 (6 bases). There are 14 residues in the CDR3. Germline lookup yields CDR1 KGHSH and CDR2 LQKENI. Between the trimmed V and J ends, which lost 3 bases and 5 bases, there was a span of 14 bases. Written as DNA, the CDR3 is TGTGCCAGCTCACCGCCTGGGGGGAGGCACGAGCAGTACTTC. Translation: CASSPPGGRHEQYF. The entire variable domain, with the rest obtained from reference TRBV18 and TRBJ2-7, is as follows: NAGVMQNPRHLVRRRGQEARLRCSPMKGHSHVYWYRQLPEEGLKFMVYLQKENIIDESGMPKERFSAEFPKEGPSILRIQQVVRGDSAAYFCASSPPGGRHEQYFGPGTRLTVT.

This clone turned up a few times. The chain is built from TRBV2 and TRBJ2-1; D ambiguous. V lost 7 bases to trimming and J lost 5 bases, with 12 bases between them. CDR3 size: 13 residues. CDR1 is SNHLY and CDR2 is FYNNEI in the germline V gene. CDR3: CASIVEVDNEQFF. The CDR3 DNA reads as TGTGCCAGCATCGTCGAGGTCGACAATGAGCAGTTCTTC.

This CDR3 is CASSPRLAGGGGDTQYF. In DNA form, the CDR3 reads TGTGCCAGCAGCCCTCGACTAGCGGGGGGGGGCGGTGATACGCAGTATTTT. The chain is built from TRBV7-8 and TRBJ2-3, with 14 positions matching TRBD2. CDR1 SGHVS and CDR2 FQNEAQ come from the germline V gene. The CDR3 is 17 residues long. Losses at the gene ends were 5 bases for V and 6 bases for J; bases not matched to a gene: 10.

This clone was counted between two and nine times. The chain uses TRBV4-3 and TRBJ2-1, with TRBD1 matching over 8 bases. V lost 3 bases, J lost 8 bases, and 15 bases stayed unmatched. This CDR3 region has 17 residues. Germline V CDR1 and CDR2: LGHNA, YSLEER. The DNA of the CDR3 is TGCGCCAGCAGCCAGGAAGCCGTTCAGGGGGCAGGATATGAGCAGTTCTTC. Protein sequence: CASSQEAVQGAGYEQFF.

This chain links TRBV4-2 with TRBJ2-3; the match to TRBD2 covers 8 bases. There are 18 residues in the CDR3. The germline V gene encodes CDR1 LGHNA and CDR2 YNFKEQ. The trim removed 1 base at V and 0 bases at J, leaving 9 bases unmatched. As DNA, the CDR3 is TGTGCCAGCAGCCAAGCCCCTCCGGTAGCGGGGAGCACAGATACGCAGTATTTT. Amino acid sequence: CASSQAPPVAGSTDTQYF.

This clone showed up just a few times. V and J are TRBV5-1 and TRBJ2-7, with a possible D match to TRBD1 (5 bases). The germline V gene encodes CDR1 SGHRS and CDR2 YFSETQ. The CDR3 has 13 residues. The V end was cut by 4 bases, the J end by 1 base, with 9 bases between. CDR3 protein: CASSPRVSYEQYF. CDR3 sequence (DNA): TGCGCCAGCAGCCCCAGGGTGTCCTACGAGCAGTACTTC.

This clone was detected many times. The chain employs TRBV4-1 and TRBJ1-5; 8 positions agree with TRBD1. CDR1 is MGHRA and CDR2 is YSYEKL in the germline V gene. This CDR3 region has 15 residues. The J segment lost 7 bases and the V segment lost 0 bases, leaving 5 bases of the junction unmatched. CDR3 sequence: CASSQDPGGGQPQHF. CDR3 nucleotides: TGCGCCAGCAGCCAAGATCCAGGGGGCGGACAGCCCCAGCATTTT.

In this sample, this clone turned up a few times. V gene TRBV2 combines with J gene TRBJ2-1, with D tentatively TRBD1 (5 bases). CDR3 length equals 16 residues. Germline V gives CDR1 SNHLY, CDR2 FYNNEI. The V end was cut by 3 bases, the J end by 4 bases, with 16 bases between. The CDR3 coding sequence is TGTGCCAGCAGTGAGCTGGTGACAGTTCCATACAATGAGCAGTTCTTC. The encoded protein is CASSELVTVPYNEQFF.

The chain has TRBV5-1 and TRBJ2-1; 11 bases agree with TRBD2. This CDR3 comprises 15 residues. The ends lost 4 bases at V and 4 bases at J; junction bases unmatched: 4. From germline, CDR1 is SGHRS and CDR2 YFSETQ. CDR3 DNA: TGCGCCAGCAGCCTGGGGACTAGCGGATACAATGAGCAGTTCTTC. Translation gives CASSLGTSGYNEQFF.

The genes are TRBV19 and TRBJ2-7; no definite D call. CDR3 length: 12 residues. The germline CDR1 and CDR2 sequences are LNHDA and SQIVND (reference sequence). With 3 bases removed from V and 4 bases from J, the gap between germline ends came to 7 bases. CDR3 region: CASSMNRYEQYF. The DNA for the CDR3 is TGTGCCAGTAGTATGAACAGATACGAGCAGTACTTC. The full variable domain, completed using reference TRBV19 and TRBJ2-7, is DGGITQSPKYLFRKEGQNVTLSCEQNLNHDAMYWYRQDPGQGLRLIYYSQIVNDFQKGDIAEGYSVSREKKESFPLTVTSAQKNPTAFYLCASSMNRYEQYFGPGTRLTVT.